These 8 T cell receptor beta chains were all obtained from the same sample, sequenced in a study of CD8 T cells in Susac syndrome. cDNA came from roughly 0.53 to 1 ug RNA primed by random hexamers. A single record per CDR3 protein comes from TCRdb applying MiXCR to the immunoSEQ multiplex PCR reads. The sample records about 73,000 distinct CDR3 sequences, about 95% being singletons. Material: CD8+ T cells from PBMCs. The receptors shown here come from a human donor with multiple sclerosis.

J is TRBJ2-7 and V is TRBV7-9; D perhaps matches TRBD2 (5 bases). The CDR3 has 15 amino acids. V lost 5 bases, J lost 1 base, and 15 bases lay in between. Germline CDR1 and CDR2: SEHNR and FQNEAQ (reference sequence). The CDR3 coding sequence is TGTGCCAGCAGCCCTGGAGGCCGCGGGTCCTACGAGCAGTACTTC. It translates to CASSPGGRGSYEQYF.

CDR3 residues: CASSLGSGSPVDEQFF. The CDR3 DNA is TGTGCCAGCAGCTTGGGAAGCGGGAGCCCCGTCGATGAGCAGTTCTTC. The chain recombines TRBV5-6 with TRBJ2-1; 8 nucleotides line up with TRBD2. CDR3 length equals 16 residues. V was clipped by 0 bases and J by 8 bases; unmatched bases: 10. CDR1 and CDR2 (germline): SGHDT, YYEEEE.

The chain combines TRBV2 with TRBJ2-2; D remains ambiguous. With 8 bases removed from V and 6 bases from J, the gap between germline ends came to 13 bases. The CDR3 length is 13 residues. Germline V gene data show CDR1 as SNHLY and CDR2 as FYNNEI. CDR3 nucleotides: TGTGCCAGCCGGGCGCGTGGCGCCGGGGAGCTGTTTTTT. Translated, it gives CASRARGAGELFF.

This clonotype was picked up one time. The rearrangement joins TRBV5-4 to TRBJ1-2, with D perhaps matching TRBD1 (5 bases). V was trimmed by 3 bases and J by 5 bases, leaving 11 bases between them. The V gene's germline CDR1 is SGHNT and CDR2 YYREEE (reference sequence). CDR3 length: 13 amino acids. Written as DNA, the CDR3 is TGTGCCAGCAGCTCGCAGGGAGGATATGGCTACACCTTC. It specifies CASSSQGGYGYTF.

The chain employs TRBV9 and TRBJ1-3; D is undetermined. Trimming took off 3 bases at V and 0 bases at J, with 7 bases between the two ends. CDR1 and CDR2 (germline): SGDLS, YYNGEE. This CDR3 is built from 14 residues. The CDR3 is CASSGRNSGNTIYF. In nucleotides, the CDR3 is TGTGCCAGCAGCGGAAGAAACTCTGGAAACACCATATATTTT.

The CDR3 loop is CASSVVLAGNTGELFF. The CDR3 DNA follows: TGTGCCAGCAGCGTAGTACTAGCGGGGAACACCGGGGAGCTGTTTTTT. The chain has TRBV9 and TRBJ2-2, with TRBD2 matching 9 bases. Germline trimming cut 0 bases from V and 1 base from J; bases unmatched to any gene: 1. This CDR3 has 16 amino acids. Germline-derived CDR1 and CDR2 are SGDLS and YYNGEE.

This chain uses TRBV19 with TRBJ1-1; D is uncertain. Germline assignment: CDR1 LNHDA and CDR2 SQIVND (reference sequence). Deletions cut 3 bases from V and 5 bases from J, with 13 bases between. This CDR3 is 14 amino acids long. DNA of the CDR3: TGTGCCAGTAGTATGTATGGCAGGCAAACTGAAGCTTTCTTT. Protein: CASSMYGRQTEAFF. The full variable domain, its missing parts supplied by reference TRBV19 and TRBJ1-1, is DGGITQSPKYLFRKEGQNVTLSCEQNLNHDAMYWYRQDPGQGLRLIYYSQIVNDFQKGDIAEGYSVSREKKESFPLTVTSAQKNPTAFYLCASSMYGRQTEAFFGQGTRLTVV.

The CDR3 region has the DNA TGTGCCAGCAGCTTAGGGACATTCGAGCAGTACTTC. Translating gives CASSLGTFEQYF. V usage is TRBV7-2 and J usage is TRBJ2-7, with D tentatively TRBD1 (5 bases). From germline, CDR1 is SGHTA and CDR2 FQGNSA. V gave up 1 base and J gave up 6 bases, with 7 bases separating them. The CDR3 extends over 12 amino acids.